These 4 T cell receptor beta chains share one sample of origin, sequenced in a study of blood T cell repertoires in COVID-19. Only in-frame clones appear in the TCRdb table, and some are missing; sequencing was by immunoSEQ multiplex PCR. The sample yields roughly 250,000 clones, 88% seen once. The sample taken for sequencing was peripheral blood. The receptors originated from a woman under 40 with acute or convalescent COVID-19.

The V and J genes are TRBV5-1 and TRBJ2-1; D may be TRBD2 (6 bases). The CDR3 is 15 residues long. Per the germline V gene, CDR1 is SGHRS and CDR2 is YFSETQ. The V end lost 3 bases, the J end lost 9 bases, and 19 bases lay between the germline ends. CDR3 nucleotides: TGCGCCAGCAGCTCCCAGAGCCGGGAGCGTGGTGAGCAGTTCTTC. It encodes CASSSQSRERGEQFF.

This chain joins TRBV30 and TRBJ2-1; 13 positions match TRBD2. This CDR3 is built from 17 residues. Germline CDR1 is GTSNPN and CDR2 is SVGIG (reference sequence). With 8 bases clipped from V and 7 bases from J, the junction kept 17 bases outside the gene matches. This CDR3 is CARRTSGGVSRRNEQFF. The CDR3 coding sequence is TGTGCCCGACGGACTAGCGGGGGAGTGTCGCGAAGGAATGAGCAGTTCTTC.

This chain uses TRBV25-1 with TRBJ1-1, with TRBD1 as a possible D gene (5 bases). V was pared by 11 bases and J by 1 base, with 11 bases between. CDR3 size: 12 residues. CDR1 is MGHDK and CDR2 is SYGVNS in the germline V gene. The CDR3 nucleotides read TGTGCCGTCGCAGGGCCGAACACTGAAGCTTTCTTT. It yields the protein CAVAGPNTEAFF.

The sample holds one count of this clone. The gene calls are TRBV6-2 or TRBV6-3 and TRBJ2-3; 7 nucleotides agree with TRBD1. Per the germline V gene, CDR1 is MNHEY and CDR2 is SVGEGT. This CDR3 has 18 amino acids. The V segment lost 5 bases and the J segment 1 base; nucleotides outside the gene matches: 15. Here the CDR3 reads CASSTSRGTSQGTDTQYF. CDR3 bases: TGTGCCAGCAGTACCTCCAGGGGGACGTCGCAGGGCACAGATACGCAGTATTTT.